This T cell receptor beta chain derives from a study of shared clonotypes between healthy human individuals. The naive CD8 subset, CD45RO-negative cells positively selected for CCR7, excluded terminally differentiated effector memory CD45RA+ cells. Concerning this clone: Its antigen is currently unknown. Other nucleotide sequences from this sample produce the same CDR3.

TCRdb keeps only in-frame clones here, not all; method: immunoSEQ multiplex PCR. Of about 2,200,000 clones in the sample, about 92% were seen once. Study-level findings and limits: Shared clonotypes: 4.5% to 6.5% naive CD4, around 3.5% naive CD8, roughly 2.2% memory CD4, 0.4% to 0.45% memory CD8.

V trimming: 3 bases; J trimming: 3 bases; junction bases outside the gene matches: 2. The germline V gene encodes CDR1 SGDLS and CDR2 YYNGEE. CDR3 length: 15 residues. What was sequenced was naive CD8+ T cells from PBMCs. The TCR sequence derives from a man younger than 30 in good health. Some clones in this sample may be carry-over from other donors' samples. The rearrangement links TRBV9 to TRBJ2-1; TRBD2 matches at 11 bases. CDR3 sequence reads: CASSATSGGYNEQFF. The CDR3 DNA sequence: TGTGCCAGCAGCGCCACTAGCGGGGGCTACAATGAGCAGTTCTTC.